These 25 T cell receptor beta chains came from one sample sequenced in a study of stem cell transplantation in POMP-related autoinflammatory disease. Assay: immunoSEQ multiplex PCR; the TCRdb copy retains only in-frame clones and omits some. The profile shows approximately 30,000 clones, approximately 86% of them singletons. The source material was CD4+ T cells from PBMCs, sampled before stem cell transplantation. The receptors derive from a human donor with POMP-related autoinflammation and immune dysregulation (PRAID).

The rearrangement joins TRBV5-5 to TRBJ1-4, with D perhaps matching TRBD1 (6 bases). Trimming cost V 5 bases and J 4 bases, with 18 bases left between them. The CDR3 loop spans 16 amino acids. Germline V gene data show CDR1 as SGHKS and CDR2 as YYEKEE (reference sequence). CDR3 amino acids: CASRPERTASNEKLFF. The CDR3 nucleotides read TGTGCCAGCAGACCCGAGCGGACAGCGAGTAATGAAAAACTGTTTTTT.

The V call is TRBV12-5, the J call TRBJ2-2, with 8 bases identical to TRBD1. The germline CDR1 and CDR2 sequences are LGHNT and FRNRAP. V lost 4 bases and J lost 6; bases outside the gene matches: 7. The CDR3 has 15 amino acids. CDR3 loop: CASGSGQGQSGELFF. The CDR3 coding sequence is TGTGCTAGTGGTTCCGGACAGGGTCAGTCCGGGGAGCTGTTTTTT. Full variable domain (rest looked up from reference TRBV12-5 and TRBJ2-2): DARVTQTPRHKVTEMGQEVTMRCQPILGHNTVFWYRQTMMQGLELLAYFRNRAPLDDSGMPKDRFSAEMPDATLATLKIQPSEPRDSAVYFCASGSGQGQSGELFFGEGSRLTVL.

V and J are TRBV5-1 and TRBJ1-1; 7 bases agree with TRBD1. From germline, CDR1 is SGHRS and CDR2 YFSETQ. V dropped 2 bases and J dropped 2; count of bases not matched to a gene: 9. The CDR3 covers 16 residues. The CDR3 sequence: CASSFLSGTVNTEAFF. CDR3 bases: TGCGCCAGCAGCTTTCTTTCCGGGACAGTCAACACTGAAGCTTTCTTT.

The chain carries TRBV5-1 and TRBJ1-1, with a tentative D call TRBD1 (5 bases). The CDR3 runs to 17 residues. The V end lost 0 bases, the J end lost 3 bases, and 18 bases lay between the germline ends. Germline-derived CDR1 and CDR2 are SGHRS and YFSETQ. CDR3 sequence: CASSLDPVGHVHTEAFF. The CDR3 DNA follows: TGCGCCAGCAGCTTGGACCCTGTGGGGCATGTGCACACTGAAGCTTTCTTT.

CDR3 DNA sequence: TGTGCCAGCAGGCGGGACAGGGGTACAGATACGCAGTATTTT. Its protein product is CASRRDRGTDTQYF. V usage is TRBV6-5 and J usage is TRBJ2-3; 10 bases are a match to TRBD1. Germline-derived CDR1 and CDR2 are MNHEY and SVGAGI. CDR3 size: 14 residues. V was clipped by 6 bases and J by 3 bases; unmatched bases: 3.

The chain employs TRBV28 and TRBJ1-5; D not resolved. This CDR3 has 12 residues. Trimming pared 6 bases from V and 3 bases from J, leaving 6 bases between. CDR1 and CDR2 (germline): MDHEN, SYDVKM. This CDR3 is CASRTSNQPQHF. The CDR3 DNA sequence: TGTGCCAGCAGGACTTCCAATCAGCCCCAGCATTTT.

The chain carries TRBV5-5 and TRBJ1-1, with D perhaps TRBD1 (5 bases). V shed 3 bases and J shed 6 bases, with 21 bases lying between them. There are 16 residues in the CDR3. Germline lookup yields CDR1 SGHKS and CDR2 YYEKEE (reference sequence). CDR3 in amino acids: CASSYIEGRGTPEAFF. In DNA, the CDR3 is TGTGCCAGCAGCTACATCGAGGGACGGGGGACTCCTGAAGCTTTCTTT.

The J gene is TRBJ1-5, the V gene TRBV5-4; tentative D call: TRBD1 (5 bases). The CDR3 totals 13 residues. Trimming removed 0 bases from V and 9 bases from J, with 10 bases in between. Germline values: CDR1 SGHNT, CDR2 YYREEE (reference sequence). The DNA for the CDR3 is TGTGCCAGCAGCTTGGACAGGAGTGGGCCCCAGCATTTT. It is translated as CASSLDRSGPQHF.

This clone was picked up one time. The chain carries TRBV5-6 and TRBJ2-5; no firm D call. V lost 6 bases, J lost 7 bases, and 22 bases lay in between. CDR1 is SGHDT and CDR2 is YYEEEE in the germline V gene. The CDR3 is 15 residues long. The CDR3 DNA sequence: TGTGCCAGCACCCTGACGTCAGCTTCGCACGGGACCCAGTACTTC. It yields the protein CASTLTSASHGTQYF.

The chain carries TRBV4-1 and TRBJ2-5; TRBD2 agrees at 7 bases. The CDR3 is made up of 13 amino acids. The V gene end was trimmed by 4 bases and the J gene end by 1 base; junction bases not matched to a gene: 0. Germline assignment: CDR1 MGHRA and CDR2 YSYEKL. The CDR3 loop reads CASSRLAQETQYF. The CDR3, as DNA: TGCGCCAGCAGCCGACTAGCCCAAGAGACCCAGTACTTC.

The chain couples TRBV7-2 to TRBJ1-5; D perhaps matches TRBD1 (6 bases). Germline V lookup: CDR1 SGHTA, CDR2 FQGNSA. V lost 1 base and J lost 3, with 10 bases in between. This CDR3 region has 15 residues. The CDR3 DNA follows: TGTGCCAGCAGCTTAGAGGTGGGGGCCAATCAGCCCCAGCATTTT. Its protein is CASSLEVGANQPQHF.

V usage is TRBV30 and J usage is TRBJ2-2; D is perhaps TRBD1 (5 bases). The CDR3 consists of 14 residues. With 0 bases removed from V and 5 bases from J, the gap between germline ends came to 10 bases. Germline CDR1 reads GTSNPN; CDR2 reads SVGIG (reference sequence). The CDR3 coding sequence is TGTGCCTGGAGTGTACTGCAGGGTACCGGGGAGCTGTTTTTT. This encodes CAWSVLQGTGELFF.

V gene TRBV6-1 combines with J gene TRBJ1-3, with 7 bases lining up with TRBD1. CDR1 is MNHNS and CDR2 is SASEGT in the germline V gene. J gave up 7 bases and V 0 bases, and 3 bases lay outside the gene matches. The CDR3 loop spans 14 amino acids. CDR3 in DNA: TGTGCCAGCAGTGAAGCAGGGGGCAGGAACACCATATATTTT. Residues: CASSEAGGRNTIYF.

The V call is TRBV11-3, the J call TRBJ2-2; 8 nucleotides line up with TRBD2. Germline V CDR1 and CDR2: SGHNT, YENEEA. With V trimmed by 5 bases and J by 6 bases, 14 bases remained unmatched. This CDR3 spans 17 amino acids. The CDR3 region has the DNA TGTGCCAGCAGCACTACGCCGGGACTAGTGGGGCCCGGGGAGCTGTTTTTT. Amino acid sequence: CASSTTPGLVGPGELFF.

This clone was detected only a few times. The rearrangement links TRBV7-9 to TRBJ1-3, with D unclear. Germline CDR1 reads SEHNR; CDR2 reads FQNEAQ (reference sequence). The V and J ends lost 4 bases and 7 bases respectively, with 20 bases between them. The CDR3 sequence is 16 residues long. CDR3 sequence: CASSSDTAGRLNTIYF. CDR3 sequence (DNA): TGTGCCAGCAGCTCCGACACCGCCGGTCGGCTGAACACCATATATTTT. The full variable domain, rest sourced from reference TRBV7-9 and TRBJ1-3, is DTGVSQNPRHKITKRGQNVTFRCDPISEHNRLYWYRQTLGQGPEFLTYFQNEAQLEKSRLLSDRFSAERPKGSFSTLEIQRTEQGDSAMYLCASSSDTAGRLNTIYFGEGSWLTVV.

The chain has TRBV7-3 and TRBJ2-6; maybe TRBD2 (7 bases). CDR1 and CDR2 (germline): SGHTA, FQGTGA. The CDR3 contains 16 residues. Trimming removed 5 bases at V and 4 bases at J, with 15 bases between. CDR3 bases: TGTGCCAGCAGCCAGTCAGGCGGGGGCGGGGCCAACGTCCTGACTTTC. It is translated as CASSQSGGGGANVLTF.

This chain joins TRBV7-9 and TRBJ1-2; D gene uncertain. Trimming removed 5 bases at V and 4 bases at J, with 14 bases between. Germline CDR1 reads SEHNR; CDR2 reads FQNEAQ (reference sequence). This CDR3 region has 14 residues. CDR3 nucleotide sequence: TGTGCCAGCAGCCCAATAGGGAAAGTCTATGGCTACACCTTC. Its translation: CASSPIGKVYGYTF.

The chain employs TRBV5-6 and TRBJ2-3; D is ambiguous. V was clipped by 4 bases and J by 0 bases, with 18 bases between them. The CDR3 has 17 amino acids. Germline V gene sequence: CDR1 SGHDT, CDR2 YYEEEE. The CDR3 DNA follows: TGTGCCAGCAGCCTTCCGACGCACCGACCTAGCACAGATACGCAGTATTTT. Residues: CASSLPTHRPSTDTQYF.

As DNA, the CDR3 is TGCGCCAGCAGCCTAGCTTTGAACACTGAAGCTTTCTTT. Its translation is CASSLALNTEAFF. The V call is TRBV4-1, the J call TRBJ1-1; D not certain. The CDR3 runs 13 residues. Trimming pared 4 bases from V and 0 bases from J, leaving 6 bases between. CDR1 is MGHRA and CDR2 is YSYEKL in the germline V gene.

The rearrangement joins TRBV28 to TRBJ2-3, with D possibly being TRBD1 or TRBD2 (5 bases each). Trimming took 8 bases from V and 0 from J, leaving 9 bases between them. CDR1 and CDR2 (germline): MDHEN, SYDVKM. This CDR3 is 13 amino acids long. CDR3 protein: CASFRDSTDTQYF. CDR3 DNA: TGTGCCAGCTTTCGGGACAGCACAGATACGCAGTATTTT. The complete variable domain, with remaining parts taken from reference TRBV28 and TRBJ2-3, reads DVKVTQSSRYLVKRTGEKVFLECVQDMDHENMFWYRQDPGLGLRLIYFSYDVKMKEKGDIPEGYSVSREKKERFSLILESASTNQTSMYLCASFRDSTDTQYFGPGTRLTVL.

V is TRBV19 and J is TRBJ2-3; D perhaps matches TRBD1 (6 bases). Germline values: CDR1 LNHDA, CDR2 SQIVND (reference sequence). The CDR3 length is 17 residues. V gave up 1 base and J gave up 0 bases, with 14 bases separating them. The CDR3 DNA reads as TGTGCCAGTAGTATAGGGACCGGGACACCCAGCACAGATACGCAGTATTTT. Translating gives CASSIGTGTPSTDTQYF.

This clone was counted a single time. The CDR3, as DNA: TGTGCCAGCAGTGGAGGGGTTTATCAGCCCCAGCATTTT. Its protein is CASSGGVYQPQHF. The chain has TRBV6-1 and TRBJ1-5; the D gene is possibly TRBD1 (5 bases). Germline loops: CDR1 MNHNS, CDR2 SASEGT. The CDR3 has 13 residues. Trimming pared 4 bases from V and 5 bases from J, leaving 9 bases between.

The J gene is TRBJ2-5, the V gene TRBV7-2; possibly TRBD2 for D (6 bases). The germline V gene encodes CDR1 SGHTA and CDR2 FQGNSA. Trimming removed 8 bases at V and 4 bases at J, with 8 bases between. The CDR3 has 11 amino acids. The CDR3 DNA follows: TGTGCCAGCGCGGGATTAGAGACCCAGTACTTC. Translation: CASAGLETQYF.

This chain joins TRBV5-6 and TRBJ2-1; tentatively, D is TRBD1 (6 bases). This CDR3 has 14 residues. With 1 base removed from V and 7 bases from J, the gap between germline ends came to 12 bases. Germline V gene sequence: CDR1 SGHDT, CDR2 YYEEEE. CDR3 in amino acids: CASSLLAGVNEQFF. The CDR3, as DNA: TGTGCCAGCAGCTTGTTGGCAGGGGTGAATGAGCAGTTCTTC.

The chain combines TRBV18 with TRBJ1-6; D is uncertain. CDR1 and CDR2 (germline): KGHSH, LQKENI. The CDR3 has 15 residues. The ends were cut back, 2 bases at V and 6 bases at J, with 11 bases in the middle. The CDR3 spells CASSPNTGGNSPLHF. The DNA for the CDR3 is TGTGCCAGCTCACCAAATACGGGCGGTAATTCACCCCTCCACTTT.